These 9 T cell receptor beta chains share one sample of origin, sequenced in a study of blood T cell repertoires in COVID-19 (dated by TCRdb to the early 2020s). Library creation used the immunoSEQ multiplex PCR assay. Entries here come from immuneACCESS through TCRdb and include only in-frame sequences with V and J called. Some clones fail to appear in such tables; in the studies checked, an unresolved V gene covers under half of the shortfall, and the cause of the remainder is unknown. The sample yields around 450,000 clones; about 90% were counted once. The ten largest clones capture about 2% of the sample. The sequencing sample was made of PBMCs or T cells enriched from blood (not recorded which). These receptors came from a young woman with acute COVID-19.

The V and J genes are TRBV4-1 and TRBJ2-3; D remains unclear. The CDR3 loop spans 13 amino acids. With 0 bases removed from V and 6 bases from J, the gap between germline ends came to 7 bases. CDR1 MGHRA and CDR2 YSYEKL come from the germline V gene. CDR3 in DNA: TGCGCCAGCAGCCAAGAGGCTCCCGATACGCAGTATTTT. Translated, it gives CASSQEAPDTQYF.

The chain employs TRBV9 and TRBJ2-7; D may be TRBD2 (5 bases). The CDR3 runs to 15 residues. Trimming removed 3 bases from V and 3 bases from J, with 16 bases in between. Germline loops: CDR1 SGDLS, CDR2 YYNGEE. The CDR3: CASSGVSDFNYEQYF. CDR3 in DNA: TGTGCCAGCAGCGGGGTTTCGGACTTTAACTACGAGCAGTACTTC.

Comment on this clone: The same CDR3 arises from other DNA sequences in this sample as well. The chain couples TRBV18 to TRBJ2-7; 13 bases fit TRBD2. The CDR3 loop spans 15 amino acids. V gave up 3 bases and J gave up 4 bases; unmatched junction bases: 3. Germline V lookup: CDR1 KGHSH, CDR2 LQKENI. The chain's CDR3 is CASSPGTSGIYEQYF. The DNA for the CDR3 is TGTGCCAGCTCACCCGGGACTAGCGGGATTTACGAGCAGTACTTC. The full variable domain, its missing parts supplied by reference TRBV18 and TRBJ2-7, is NAGVMQNPRHLVRRRGQEARLRCSPMKGHSHVYWYRQLPEEGLKFMVYLQKENIIDESGMPKERFSAEFPKEGPSILRIQQVVRGDSAAYFCASSPGTSGIYEQYFGPGTRLTVT.

This chain links TRBV18 with TRBJ2-4; tentative D call: TRBD1 (6 bases). Germline V gene data show CDR1 as KGHSH and CDR2 as LQKENI. Trimming removed 1 base from V and 8 bases from J, with 15 bases in between. CDR3 length: 15 amino acids. CDR3 amino acids: CASSPQQGIVDIQYF. In DNA, the CDR3 is TGTGCCAGCTCACCACAACAGGGTATTGTGGACATTCAGTACTTC.

The chain has TRBV24-1 and TRBJ1-1; possible D gene TRBD1, 5 bases. CDR1 and CDR2 from the germline V gene are KGHDR and SFDVKD. The CDR3 sequence is 14 residues long. V gave up 0 bases and J gave up 10 bases, with 14 bases separating them. CDR3 sequence: CATSDLQGVMGAFF. In nucleotides, the CDR3 is TGTGCCACCAGTGATTTGCAAGGGGTTATGGGAGCTTTCTTT.

The chain employs TRBV3-1 (or the pseudogene TRBV3-2) and TRBJ2-3; 7 positions agree with TRBD1. Germline V lookup: CDR1 LGHDT, CDR2 YNNKEL (reference sequence). V dropped 2 bases and J dropped 1; count of bases not matched to a gene: 3. The CDR3 loop spans 15 amino acids. CDR3: CASSQQGVRTDTQYF. CDR3 sequence (DNA): TGTGCCAGCAGCCAACAGGGGGTTCGCACAGATACGCAGTATTTT.

This chain links TRBV27 with TRBJ2-1, with TRBD2 identical over 10 bases. V shed 1 base and J 7 bases; nucleotides not matched to a gene: 10. Germline V gene sequence: CDR1 MNHEY, CDR2 SMNVEV (reference sequence). The CDR3 is 17 residues long. CDR3 DNA: TGTGCCAGCAGTTTATGGGTAGCGGGAGGTCCTAGGAATGAGCAGTTCTTC. It translates to CASSLWVAGGPRNEQFF.

CDR3 sequence reads: CASSVGTF. The CDR3 DNA reads as TGTGCCAGCAGCGTCGGCACCTTC. This sequence joins TRBV9 and TRBJ1-2; D gene uncertain. Looked up from germline, CDR1 is SGDLS and CDR2 is YYNGEE. The CDR3 covers 8 residues. The germline V and J ends were trimmed by 2 bases and 13 bases, with 3 bases remaining between them. The full variable domain, its missing parts supplied by reference TRBV9 and TRBJ1-2, is DSGVTQTPKHLITATGQRVTLRCSPRSGDLSVYWYQQSLDQGLQFLIQYYNGEERAKGNILERFSAQQFPDLHSELNLSSLELGDSALYFCASSVGTFGSGTRLTVV.

The CDR3 nucleotides are TGTGCCATTCTACAGGGGGGAGGGACAGATACGCAGTATTTT. Protein product: CAILQGGGTDTQYF. This chain joins TRBV28 and TRBJ2-3; D is perhaps TRBD1 (8 bases). With 10 bases removed from V and 3 bases from J, the gap between germline ends came to 17 bases. The germline CDR1 and CDR2 sequences are MDHEN and SYDVKM. The CDR3 sequence is 14 residues long.